Each of the 27 T cell receptor beta chains below was sequenced from the same sample in a study of blood T cell repertoires in COVID-19. Libraries were prepared by immunoSEQ multiplex PCR; TCRdb keeps only in-frame clonotypes and omits some of them. The top ten hold roughly 1.2% of the sample, which has fewer than 300,000 clones, approximately 88% seen once. The specimen sequenced was PBMCs or T cells enriched from blood (not recorded which). The receptors come from a woman between 40 and 55 years old with acute COVID-19.

The rearrangement links TRBV27 to TRBJ2-1, with a weak D call TRBD1 (6 bases). V was clipped by 6 bases and J by 0 bases, with 18 bases between them. Germline V CDR1 and CDR2: MNHEY, SMNVEV (reference sequence). There are 17 residues in the CDR3. This CDR3 reads CASSRYPTGDSYNEQFF. The DNA of the CDR3 is TGTGCCAGCAGCCGATACCCGACAGGAGACTCCTACAATGAGCAGTTCTTC.

DNA of the CDR3: TGTGCCAGCAGTTTATCCCCCGGGACAGGGTTTTCCTACGAGCAGTACTTC. Translating gives CASSLSPGTGFSYEQYF. The J gene is TRBJ2-7, the V gene TRBV28; 9 bases map to TRBD1. The CDR3 is 17 residues long. Germline V lookup: CDR1 MDHEN, CDR2 SYDVKM. The V segment lost 1 base and the J segment 1 base; nucleotides outside the gene matches: 8. The whole variable domain, remainder taken from reference TRBV28 and TRBJ2-7, is DVKVTQSSRYLVKRTGEKVFLECVQDMDHENMFWYRQDPGLGLRLIYFSYDVKMKEKGDIPEGYSVSREKKERFSLILESASTNQTSMYLCASSLSPGTGFSYEQYFGPGTRLTVT.

This chain connects TRBV19 to TRBJ2-2; 8 bases match TRBD1. Germline CDR1 reads LNHDA; CDR2 reads SQIVND (reference sequence). This CDR3 has 15 residues. V lost 6 bases, J lost 1 base, and 4 bases stayed unmatched. CDR3 protein: CASSPGTGNTGELFF. DNA for the CDR3: TGTGCCAGTAGCCCCGGGACAGGGAACACCGGGGAGCTGTTTTTT. Full variable domain (remainder filled in from reference TRBV19 and TRBJ2-2): DGGITQSPKYLFRKEGQNVTLSCEQNLNHDAMYWYRQDPGQGLRLIYYSQIVNDFQKGDIAEGYSVSREKKESFPLTVTSAQKNPTAFYLCASSPGTGNTGELFFGEGSRLTVL.

V is TRBV20-1 and J is TRBJ1-5; D is unresolved. Trimming stripped 3 bases from V and 5 bases from J, with 11 bases between. The CDR3 sequence is 13 residues long. Germline CDR1 DFQATT, CDR2 SNEGSKA (reference sequence). CDR3 region: CSASHQLDQPQHF. In DNA, the CDR3 is TGCAGTGCTAGTCACCAGTTGGATCAGCCCCAGCATTTT.

V is TRBV11-3 and J is TRBJ2-7, with 13 bases fitting TRBD2. V gave up 4 bases and J gave up 7 bases; unmatched junction bases: 7. CDR1 is SGHNT and CDR2 is YENEEA in the germline V gene. CDR3 size: 15 residues. This CDR3 reads CASSCGLAGVYEQYV. As DNA, the CDR3 is TGTGCCAGCAGCTGTGGACTAGCGGGAGTGTATGAGCAGTACGTC.

The CDR3: CAIRPGQGAFMNTEAFF. The CDR3 DNA sequence: TGTGCCATCAGACCGGGACAGGGGGCCTTTATGAACACTGAAGCTTTCTTT. The chain uses TRBV10-3 and TRBJ1-1; 12 bases are a match to TRBD1. With 6 bases clipped from V and 0 bases from J, the junction kept 8 bases outside the gene matches. Germline values: CDR1 ENHRY, CDR2 SYGVKD. The CDR3 is 17 amino acids.

This sequence joins TRBV7-9 and TRBJ1-2; the D gene is possibly TRBD1 (6 bases). This CDR3 contains 12 residues. V shed 5 bases and J shed 6 bases, with 10 bases lying between them. The V gene's germline CDR1 is SEHNR and CDR2 FQNEAQ (reference sequence). The CDR3 DNA follows: TGTGCCAGCAGCCGACAGGATGATGGCTACACCTTC. Its translation: CASSRQDDGYTF.

The rearrangement links TRBV18 to TRBJ2-1; 7 positions match TRBD1. Germline loops: CDR1 KGHSH, CDR2 LQKENI. The V gene end was trimmed by 4 bases and the J gene end by 9 bases; junction bases not matched to a gene: 12. This CDR3 region has 15 residues. CDR3 amino acids: CASSQGQVDFGEQFF. For the CDR3, the DNA is TGTGCCAGCTCACAAGGACAGGTGGACTTTGGTGAGCAGTTCTTC.

The chain joins TRBV15 to TRBJ2-5; 9 positions match TRBD2. Germline V gene data show CDR1 as LNHNV and CDR2 as YYDKDF (reference sequence). Losses at the gene ends were 1 base for V and 3 bases for J; bases not matched to a gene: 3. The CDR3 is 15 amino acids. The CDR3: CATSRAPSGEETQYF. The DNA for the CDR3 is TGTGCCACCAGCAGAGCCCCTAGCGGGGAAGAGACCCAGTACTTC.

The rearrangement links TRBV3-1 (or the pseudogene TRBV3-2) to TRBJ1-3; D might be TRBD1 (6 bases). CDR3 length equals 15 residues. CDR1 and CDR2 from the germline V gene are LGHDT and YNNKEL (reference sequence). Trimming stripped 4 bases from V and 3 bases from J, with 13 bases between. CDR3 nucleotide sequence: TGTGCCAGCAGCCCACCCGACAGGTTTGGAAACACCATATATTTT. Amino acids: CASSPPDRFGNTIYF.

This chain uses TRBV28 with TRBJ1-3, with D possibly TRBD1 on 6 matching bases. Looked up from germline, CDR1 is MDHEN and CDR2 is SYDVKM. The germline V and J ends were trimmed by 5 bases and 0 bases, with 14 bases remaining between them. This CDR3 contains 16 residues. The CDR3 DNA sequence: TGTGCCAGCAGTATCCTCACAGGGAGCTCTGGAAACACCATATATTTT. Translating it yields CASSILTGSSGNTIYF.

V is TRBV29-1 and J is TRBJ2-3, with D possibly TRBD1 on 6 matching bases. CDR3 length: 14 residues. Looked up from germline, CDR1 is SQVTM and CDR2 is ANQGSEA. Trimming stripped 3 bases from V and 1 base from J, with 11 bases between. CDR3 protein: CSVDGPGGTDTQYF. CDR3 DNA sequence: TGCAGCGTTGACGGTCCAGGGGGCACAGATACGCAGTATTTT.

The chain has TRBV18 and TRBJ2-7, with TRBD2 as a possible D gene (6 bases). This CDR3 has 14 residues. V was shortened by 3 bases and J by 1 base, with 10 bases between the two germline ends. In germline, CDR1 is KGHSH, CDR2 LQKENI. For the CDR3, the DNA is TGTGCCAGCTCACCCCTGGCGGGGTCCTACGAGCAGTACTTC. Protein product: CASSPLAGSYEQYF.

V gene TRBV3-1 (or the pseudogene TRBV3-2) combines with J gene TRBJ2-7; 8 nucleotides line up with TRBD1. The V segment lost 4 bases and the J segment 6 bases; nucleotides outside the gene matches: 11. Germline V lookup: CDR1 LGHDT, CDR2 YNNKEL (reference sequence). This CDR3 region has 15 residues. CDR3 region: CASSPRTGSPPEQYF. As DNA, the CDR3 is TGTGCCAGCAGCCCCCGGACAGGGTCACCTCCCGAGCAGTACTTC.

This chain connects TRBV6-5 to TRBJ1-3; the D gene is possibly TRBD1 (6 bases). The CDR3 has 14 amino acids. Germline CDR1 MNHEY, CDR2 SVGAGI. V shed 5 bases and J shed 4 bases, with 12 bases lying between them. The CDR3 DNA is TGTGCCAGCAGTAGGGGGACAAGCGGAAACACCATATATTTT. Its protein product is CASSRGTSGNTIYF.

V is TRBV28 and J is TRBJ1-2; a weak D match, TRBD1 (6 bases). Germline V gene sequence: CDR1 MDHEN, CDR2 SYDVKM. The CDR3 totals 16 residues. V was cut by 6 bases and J by 0 bases, with 17 bases left in between. The CDR3 loop is CASRGARDETNYGYTF. CDR3 nucleotide sequence: TGTGCCAGCAGGGGGGCCCGGGACGAGACTAACTATGGCTACACCTTC.

This chain joins TRBV13 and TRBJ2-5, with D possibly TRBD2 on 5 matching bases. This CDR3 spans 14 amino acids. V lost 2 bases to trimming and J lost 4 bases, with 11 bases between them. CDR1 is PRHDT and CDR2 is FYEKMQ in the germline V gene (reference sequence). CDR3 loop: CASSLRLAGETQYF. As DNA, the CDR3 is TGTGCCAGCAGCTTAAGGTTGGCGGGAGAGACCCAGTACTTC.

A few counts support this clone. The V gene is TRBV7-8, the J gene TRBJ2-1; D is unclear. The CDR3 covers 16 residues. The V gene's germline CDR1 is SGHVS and CDR2 FQNEAQ. V lost 6 bases and J lost 6, with 21 bases in between. The CDR3 here is CASRQHPGSVPNEQFF. DNA of the CDR3: TGTGCCAGCAGACAACATCCAGGATCTGTCCCCAATGAGCAGTTCTTC. The entire variable domain, with the rest obtained from reference TRBV7-8 and TRBJ2-1, is as follows: GAGVSQSPRYKVAKRGQDVALRCDPISGHVSLFWYQQALGQGPEFLTYFQNEAQLDKSGLPSDRFFAERPEGSVSTLKIQRTQQEDSAVYLCASRQHPGSVPNEQFFGPGTRLTVL.

V gene TRBV28 combines with J gene TRBJ1-2, with D unclear. The CDR3 totals 15 residues. Germline V gene data show CDR1 as MDHEN and CDR2 as SYDVKM. The V end lost 3 bases, the J end lost 6 bases, and 17 bases lay between the germline ends. CDR3 bases: TGTGCCAGCAGTTTTGTGTGGGCCCGAGTCGATGGCTACACCTTC. It yields the protein CASSFVWARVDGYTF.

A remark on this clone: One base away lies a much larger clone, so this may be a sequencing read error. The sample has other DNA sequences that encode this CDR3 too. The J gene is TRBJ1-2, the V gene TRBV28; 11 bases map to TRBD1. Germline V gene sequence: CDR1 MDHEN, CDR2 SYDVKM. The CDR3 consists of 14 residues. Trimming removed 2 bases from V and 6 bases from J; junction bases left unmatched: 2. CDR3 sequence reads: CASSLGDRGDGYTF. CDR3 nucleotide sequence: TGTGCCAGCAGTTTAGGGGACAGGGGGGATGGCTACACCTTC.

The chain couples TRBV11-2 to TRBJ2-1; TRBD1 matches 7 bases. The CDR3 has 16 residues. J was trimmed by 4 bases and V by 5 bases; bases with no gene match: 11. In germline, CDR1 is SGHAT, CDR2 FQNNGV. The CDR3 DNA reads TGTGCCAGCAGCACCTACAGGGGTGTATCTTACAATGAGCAGTTCTTC. Its protein is CASSTYRGVSYNEQFF.

This chain connects TRBV10-1 to TRBJ2-1, with 7 bases fitting TRBD2. Germline assignment: CDR1 WNHNN and CDR2 SYGVQD (reference sequence). V was clipped by 1 base and J by 4 bases; unmatched bases: 4. The length of the CDR3 is 15 residues. The CDR3: CASSEWSGNYNEQFF. The CDR3 region has the DNA TGCGCCAGCAGTGAGTGGAGCGGGAATTACAATGAGCAGTTCTTC.

The chain carries TRBV12-3 or TRBV12-4 and TRBJ1-2, with no clear D. Trimming left V 5 bases short and J 5 bases short, with 9 bases between. The CDR3 covers 12 residues. CDR3 loop: CASSREGYGYTF. As DNA, the CDR3 is TGTGCCAGCAGTAGGGAGGGATATGGCTACACCTTC.

The V call is TRBV6-5, the J call TRBJ2-1, with D hard to call. Germline loops: CDR1 MNHEY, CDR2 SVGAGI. V was clipped by 5 bases and J by 9 bases, with 14 bases between them. The CDR3 extends over 13 amino acids. The CDR3 reads CASSSRSPPEQFF. The CDR3 nucleotides are TGTGCCAGCAGTAGCCGGTCCCCGCCTGAGCAGTTCTTC.

The chain carries TRBV20-1 and TRBJ1-5; weak D call: TRBD1 (6 bases). Germline V gene sequence: CDR1 DFQATT, CDR2 SNEGSKA (reference sequence). Trimming took off 3 bases at V and 1 base at J, with 16 bases between the two ends. The CDR3 spans 16 residues. The CDR3 DNA follows: TGCAGTGCTAGTTCAGGGGCCCTAGTCAGCAATCAGCCCCAGCATTTT. Translation gives CSASSGALVSNQPQHF.

This sequence joins TRBV28 and TRBJ1-2; maybe TRBD1 (6 bases). Trimming left V 7 bases short and J 7 bases short, with 16 bases between. Germline V gives CDR1 MDHEN, CDR2 SYDVKM. There are 13 residues in the CDR3. The CDR3 sequence is CASMRAGAVGYTF. CDR3 bases: TGTGCCAGCATGAGGGCGGGGGCGGTTGGCTACACCTTC.

This chain links TRBV7-9 with TRBJ1-1; 9 bases align to TRBD1. Germline CDR1 is SEHNR and CDR2 is FQNEAQ (reference sequence). The length of the CDR3 is 15 residues. The V and J ends lost 5 bases and 4 bases, in that order; junction bases with no gene match: 8. In DNA, the CDR3 is TGTGCCAGCAGCGCCACAGGGGGCAGGGCCACTGAAGCTTTCTTT. The encoded protein is CASSATGGRATEAFF.